These T cell receptor beta chains were read from a single sample in a study of Tregs in tolerant kidney transplant recipients. TCRdb's copy holds only in-frame clones and misses some; the assay was immunoSEQ multiplex PCR. The sample has around 230,000 clones, around 82% seen once; the top ten hold around 0.68%. The source material was CD4+ T cells from blood. Source of these receptors: a human donor in good health. The CDR3 runs from the conserved cysteine through the conserved F or W. Each record gives: D gene, J gene, V gene, clone size, CDR3 protein, CDR3 DNA. D genes are given only for firm matches. Some rows mark clone size as missing; the rest say once, few, many or name a class of expanded clone.

TRBD2	TRBJ2-7	TRBV4-1	once	CASSRSSKRGASTPSSYEQYF	TGCGCCAGCAGCCGAAGCTCGAAGCGGGGAGCTTCTACCCCATCCTCCTACGAGCAGTACTTC
NA	TRBJ2-7	TRBV7-9	NA	CASSLAGGSYEQYF	TGTGCCAGCAGCTTAGCAGGGGGGAGCTACGAGCAGTACTTC
TRBD2	TRBJ2-3	TRBV7-3	NA	CASSPYSGAGKDTQYF	TGTGCCAGCAGCCCGTATAGCGGGGCGGGGAAAGATACGCAGTATTTT
TRBD2	TRBJ2-5	TRBV7-3	NA	CASSPSGGKETQYF	TGTGCCAGCAGCCCGAGCGGGGGCAAAGAGACCCAGTACTTC
TRBD1	TRBJ1-3	TRBV12-5	NA	CASGLLGQLNTIYF	TGTGCTAGTGGTCTTTTGGGACAGCTAAACACCATATATTTT
TRBD1	TRBJ1-4	TRBV25-1	NA	CASSDRTGANEKLFF	TGTGCCAGCAGTGACCGGACAGGGGCTAATGAAAAACTGTTTTTT
NA	TRBJ2-3	TRBV5-1	NA	CASSSPQGGTSTDTQYF	TGCGCCAGCAGCTCCCCCCAGGGGGGGACTAGCACAGATACGCAGTATTTT
TRBD1	TRBJ1-1	TRBV6-5	once	CASSYSGQGDTEAFF	TGTGCCAGCAGTTACTCTGGCCAGGGGGACACTGAAGCTTTCTTT
NA	TRBJ2-7	TRBV4-1	few	CASSELPGVYEQYF	TGCGCCAGCAGCGAACTTCCCGGTGTCTACGAGCAGTACTTC
TRBD1	TRBJ1-2	TRBV7-2	NA	CASSLDPRTGRSDYGYTF	TGTGCCAGCAGCTTAGACCCCAGGACAGGGCGGAGTGACTATGGCTACACCTTC
TRBD2	TRBJ2-1	TRBV5-1	NA	CASSFGLAEYNEQFF	TGCGCCAGCAGCTTCGGACTAGCAGAGTACAATGAGCAGTTCTTC
TRBD1	TRBJ1-5	TRBV10-1	NA	CASSTGTGGNQPQHF	TGCGCCAGCAGCACAGGGACAGGGGGCAATCAGCCCCAGCATTTT
NA	TRBJ2-1	TRBV18	NA	CASSPRGAHNEQFF	TGTGCCAGCTCACCACGGGGGGCCCACAATGAGCAGTTCTTC
NA	TRBJ1-2	TRBV10-2	NA	CASGTTGPGKDYGYTF	TGCGCCAGCGGCACCACTGGGCCCGGTAAGGACTATGGCTACACCTTC
NA	TRBJ1-2	TRBV6-5	NA	CASRQDPAANYGYTF	TGTGCCAGCCGTCAGGACCCCGCGGCGAACTATGGCTACACCTTC
NA	TRBJ1-2	TRBV20-1	few	CSATLADSYTF	TGCAGTGCCACCTTGGCCGATAGCTACACCTTC
TRBD2	TRBJ2-2	TRBV27	NA	CASSRGTSGARGELFF	TGTGCCAGCAGTCGTGGGACTAGCGGGGCCAGGGGGGAGCTGTTTTTT
NA	TRBJ2-3	TRBV6-5	NA	CASRIITDTQYF	TGTGCCAGCCGTATAATCACAGATACGCAGTATTTT
TRBD1	TRBJ2-7	TRBV15	NA	CATSQMTGHVSSYEQYF	TGTGCCACCAGCCAAATGACAGGGCATGTTAGCTCCTACGAGCAGTACTTC
TRBD1	TRBJ2-7	TRBV6-1	once	CASSEYRGPSYEQYF	TGTGCCAGCAGTGAATACAGGGGTCCGTCCTACGAGCAGTACTTC
NA	TRBJ1-3	TRBV10-3	few	CAIGGSGNTIYF	TGTGCCATCGGGGGCTCTGGAAACACCATATATTTT
NA	TRBJ2-3	TRBV10-1	NA	CASSEMSVRDTQYF	TGCGCCAGCAGTGAGATGTCAGTGCGGGATACGCAGTATTTT
NA	TRBJ1-1	TRBV19	NA	CASSRPAGAMNTEAFF	TGTGCCAGTAGTAGACCAGCGGGGGCCATGAACACTGAAGCTTTCTTT